Below, 21 T cell receptor beta chains from the same sample are listed, as sequenced in a study of molecular identifiers for immune sequencing clone quantification. Via MiXCR, TCRdb re-called the PCR reads, giving one row per CDR3 protein. The data contain over 600,000 distinct CDR3 sequences, about 20% of them singletons. The sample was naive CD8+ T cells from blood, with Jurkat cell RNA spiked in. As to subset: FACS-sorted CD8+CD4-CCR7+CD45RA+ naive T cells. Source of these receptors: a human donor in good health. Some libraries in this study had Jurkat cell RNA spiked in.

Ten or more counts support this clonotype. The chain carries TRBV6-2 or TRBV6-3 and TRBJ2-7; D unresolved. CDR3 length equals 11 residues. Germline-derived CDR1 and CDR2 are MNHEY and SVGEGT. The germline V and J ends were trimmed by 10 bases and 6 bases, with 13 bases remaining between them. In DNA form, the CDR3 reads TGTGCCACATATGAGGACGGCGAGCAGTACTTC. Translation: CATYEDGEQYF.

This clonotype was counted ten times or more. V and J are TRBV5-6 and TRBJ2-7; 7 bases match TRBD2. Germline CDR1 and CDR2: SGHDT and YYEEEE. The CDR3 runs to 15 residues. Losses at the gene ends were 6 bases for V and 2 bases for J; bases not matched to a gene: 11. CDR3 region: CASTDQPGGTYEQYF. CDR3 sequence (DNA): TGTGCCAGCACCGACCAACCCGGGGGGACCTACGAGCAGTACTTC. Full variable domain (remainder filled in from reference TRBV5-6 and TRBJ2-7): DAGVTQSPTHLIKTRGQQVTLRCSPKSGHDTVSWYQQALGQGPQFIFQYYEEEERQRGNFPDRFSGHQFPNYSSELNVNALLLGDSALYLCASTDQPGGTYEQYFGPGTRLTVT.

The chain carries TRBV7-3 and TRBJ2-7; 14 bases match TRBD2. The ends lost 0 bases at V and 1 base at J; junction bases unmatched: 8. Germline loops: CDR1 SGHTA, CDR2 FQGTGA. The CDR3 loop spans 19 amino acids. CDR3 DNA: TGTGCCAGCAGCTTAACAGGGGGACTAGCGGGAGTTGGATCCTACGAGCAGTACTTC. As protein: CASSLTGGLAGVGSYEQYF. The full variable domain, rest sourced from reference TRBV7-3 and TRBJ2-7, is GAGVSQTPSNKVTEKGKYVELRCDPISGHTALYWYRQSLGQGPEFLIYFQGTGAADDSGLPNDRFFAVRPEGSVSTLKIQRTERGDSAVYLCASSLTGGLAGVGSYEQYFGPGTRLTVT.

This clonotype was counted only a few times. The rearrangement links TRBV3-1 to TRBJ2-1; D unclear. The V end was cut by 1 base, the J end by 1 base, with 11 bases between. CDR1 is LGHDT and CDR2 is YNNKEL in the germline V gene (reference sequence). This CDR3 is built from 16 residues. CDR3 region: CASSQGKGLSYNEQFF. Here the CDR3 DNA reads TGTGCCAGCAGCCAAGGAAAGGGTTTATCCTACAATGAGCAGTTCTTC.

This clonotype was recorded a few times. J is TRBJ2-7 and V is TRBV7-9; maybe TRBD1 (6 bases). Germline assignment: CDR1 SEHNR and CDR2 FQNEAQ (reference sequence). V was trimmed by 0 bases and J by 3 bases, leaving 12 bases between them. CDR3 length: 15 residues. CDR3 DNA: TGTGCCAGCAGCTTAGCCCAGGGGAAGAACTACGAGCAGTACTTC. This gives the protein CASSLAQGKNYEQYF.

The V and J genes are TRBV5-6 and TRBJ2-7; D gene ambiguous. The CDR3 totals 13 residues. The V end was cut by 3 bases, the J end by 0 bases, with 7 bases between. The germline CDR1 and CDR2 sequences are SGHDT and YYEEEE. The CDR3 is CASSWTSSYEQYF. The CDR3 coding sequence is TGTGCCAGCAGCTGGACGAGCTCCTACGAGCAGTACTTC.

This clonotype was recorded at least ten times. This chain links TRBV29-1 with TRBJ2-7; 7 nucleotides line up with TRBD1. Looked up from germline, CDR1 is SQVTM and CDR2 is ANQGSEA. CDR3 length equals 14 residues. Trimming removed 7 bases from V and 5 bases from J; junction bases left unmatched: 14. CDR3 bases: TGCAGCGCTGAGGGGATCAGGGGGTCGGACGAGCAGTACTTC. Translation gives CSAEGIRGSDEQYF.

This clonotype has at least ten counts. The chain joins TRBV7-6 to TRBJ1-1; 9 nucleotides line up with TRBD1. Germline CDR1 is SGHVS and CDR2 is FNYEAQ. The J segment lost 1 base and the V segment lost 1 base, leaving 4 bases of the junction unmatched. This CDR3 is 16 amino acids long. DNA for the CDR3: TGTGCCAGCAGCTTAGGGTGGACAGGGGCGAACACTGAAGCTTTCTTT. The encoded protein is CASSLGWTGANTEAFF.

This clonotype was counted a single time. One base away lies a much larger clone, so this may be a sequencing read error. V and J are TRBV19 and TRBJ1-5; D uncertain. There are 16 residues in the CDR3. The V gene's germline CDR1 is LNHDA and CDR2 SQIVND (reference sequence). V was clipped by 4 bases and J by 0 bases, with 13 bases between them. The CDR3 DNA reads as TGTGCCAGTAGTACATCCGTCCACCGTAGCAATCAGCCCCAGCATTTT. The encoded protein is CASSTSVHRSNQPQHF.

This clonotype showed up just a few times. This chain uses TRBV3-1 with TRBJ2-1, with TRBD2 matching over 8 bases. The V gene's germline CDR1 is LGHDT and CDR2 YNNKEL (reference sequence). The CDR3 sequence is 20 residues long. Unmatched junction bases numbered 26, after V lost 5 bases and J lost 8 bases. The CDR3 here is CASSSTGTHDSGTTRDEQFF. CDR3 DNA sequence: TGTGCCAGCAGCAGTACCGGGACACACGATAGCGGGACCACCCGGGATGAGCAGTTCTTC.

This clonotype was picked up many times. The chain recombines TRBV28 with TRBJ1-5; TRBD1 might be the D (6 bases). In germline, CDR1 is MDHEN, CDR2 SYDVKM. V shed 1 base and J shed 5 bases, with 12 bases lying between them. CDR3 length: 15 amino acids. The CDR3 nucleotides read TGTGCCAGCAGTTTATCCGGCAGGGGCCATCAGCCCCAGCATTTT. This codes for CASSLSGRGHQPQHF.

The table lists this clonotype with many counts. The V and J genes are TRBV5-6 and TRBJ1-5; D is possibly TRBD1 (6 bases). The CDR3 covers 14 residues. V lost 2 bases and J 5 bases, leaving 11 bases between the germline ends. Per germline, CDR1 SGHDT and CDR2 YYEEEE. The DNA of the CDR3 is TGTGCCAGCAGCTTAACAGGGAGGGATCAGCCCCAGCATTTT. It encodes CASSLTGRDQPQHF.

This clonotype showed up many times. The rearrangement uses TRBV12-3 or TRBV12-4 and TRBJ1-1; TRBD1 is a possible D gene (5 bases). This CDR3 is 14 amino acids long. V lost 6 bases, J lost 0 bases, and 11 bases lay in between. CDR3 nucleotides: TGTGCCAGCAGACCGATAGGGGTGAACACTGAAGCTTTCTTT. The encoded protein is CASRPIGVNTEAFF.

About this clonotype itself: A much larger clone lies a single base off, so this may be a read error. This chain links TRBV15 with TRBJ1-2, with D perhaps matching TRBD1 (6 bases). The CDR3 is 15 residues long. The germline gives CDR1 LNHNV, CDR2 YYDKDF (reference sequence). The CDR3 is CATSGDRGASNGYTF. The CDR3 coding sequence is TGTGCCACCAGCGGAGATCGGGGGGCGTCCAATGGCTACACCTTC.

About this clonotype itself: A much larger clonotype is one base distant, so this may be a read error. The chain links TRBV6-2 or TRBV6-3 to TRBJ1-1; TRBD1 might be the D (6 bases). CDR1 and CDR2 (germline): MNHEY, SVGEGT. The CDR3 has 16 residues. The CDR3 region has the DNA TGTGCCTGCAGCGGGTTTCGGGGGCGGGAGAGGGCTGAAGCTTTCTTT. This codes for CACSGFRGRERAEAFF.

This clonotype was detected ten times or more. The V and J genes are TRBV27 and TRBJ2-3; TRBD2 aligns across 11 bases. Trimming at V came to 2 bases and at J to 0 bases, leaving 13 bases not matched to a gene. Germline V gene lookup returns CDR1 MNHEY and CDR2 SMNVEV (reference sequence). The CDR3 sequence is 20 residues long. The CDR3 nucleotides read TGTGCCAGCAGTTTAAATTGGGGACTAGCGGCAGTTGGAAGCACAGATACGCAGTATTTT. Its translation is CASSLNWGLAAVGSTDTQYF.

Remarks on this clonotype: A much bigger clone sits one base away, suggesting this may be a read error. The chain links TRBV7-9 to TRBJ2-2; TRBD2 is a possible D gene (6 bases). The germline V gene encodes CDR1 SEHNR and CDR2 FQNEAQ (reference sequence). The CDR3 is made up of 16 amino acids. Here the CDR3 DNA reads TGTGCCAGCAGCCCTAAGGACTATTCTTACACCGGGGAGCCGTTTTTT. The encoded protein is CASSPKDYSYTGEPFF.

This clonotype turned up a few times. The chain joins TRBV21-1 to TRBJ2-1. TRBV21-1 is tagged as a pseudogene. CDR3 length equals 13 residues. The CDR3 region is CASSKVGTMEQFF. CDR3 bases: TGTGCCAGCAGCAAAGTCGGTACAATGGAGCAGTTCTTC.

This clonotype came up once. With a much larger clone just one base away, this may be a read error. CDR3 sequence reads: CASSLFGAPPQPQHF. The CDR3 DNA is TGTGCCAGCAGTTTATTTGGGGCGCCACCCCAGCCCCAGCATTTT. The chain employs TRBV27 and TRBJ1-5, with a weak D call TRBD1 (5 bases). V was pared by 1 base and J by 7 bases, with 14 bases between. Per the germline V gene, CDR1 is MNHEY and CDR2 is SMNVEV (reference sequence). The CDR3 loop spans 15 amino acids.

Regarding this clonotype: A read error is possible here, since a much larger clone lies one base away. This likely comes from a read error, as the CDR3 has no conserved phenylalanine or tryptophan at its end. CDR3 coding DNA: TGTGCCAGCAGCTTAGCGTGGCAGGGCGACTATGGCTACACCTCC. Its translation is CASSLAWQGDYGYTS. The V call is TRBV7-8, the J call TRBJ1-2; possibly TRBD1 for D (5 bases). This CDR3 has 15 amino acids. Germline CDR1 reads SGHVS; CDR2 reads FQNEAQ. V was cut by 0 bases and J by 3 bases, with 11 bases left in between.

A note on this clonotype: This may stem from a read error, because a much larger clone lies one nucleotide away. The chain couples TRBV6-1 to TRBJ1-1; D not resolved. CDR3 length: 16 amino acids. Germline assignment: CDR1 MNHNS and CDR2 SASEGT. The CDR3 protein is CASRVGSRMGNTVAFF. The CDR3 bases are TGTGCCAGCAGGGTTGGCAGTCGAATGGGGAACACTGTAGCTTTCTTT.